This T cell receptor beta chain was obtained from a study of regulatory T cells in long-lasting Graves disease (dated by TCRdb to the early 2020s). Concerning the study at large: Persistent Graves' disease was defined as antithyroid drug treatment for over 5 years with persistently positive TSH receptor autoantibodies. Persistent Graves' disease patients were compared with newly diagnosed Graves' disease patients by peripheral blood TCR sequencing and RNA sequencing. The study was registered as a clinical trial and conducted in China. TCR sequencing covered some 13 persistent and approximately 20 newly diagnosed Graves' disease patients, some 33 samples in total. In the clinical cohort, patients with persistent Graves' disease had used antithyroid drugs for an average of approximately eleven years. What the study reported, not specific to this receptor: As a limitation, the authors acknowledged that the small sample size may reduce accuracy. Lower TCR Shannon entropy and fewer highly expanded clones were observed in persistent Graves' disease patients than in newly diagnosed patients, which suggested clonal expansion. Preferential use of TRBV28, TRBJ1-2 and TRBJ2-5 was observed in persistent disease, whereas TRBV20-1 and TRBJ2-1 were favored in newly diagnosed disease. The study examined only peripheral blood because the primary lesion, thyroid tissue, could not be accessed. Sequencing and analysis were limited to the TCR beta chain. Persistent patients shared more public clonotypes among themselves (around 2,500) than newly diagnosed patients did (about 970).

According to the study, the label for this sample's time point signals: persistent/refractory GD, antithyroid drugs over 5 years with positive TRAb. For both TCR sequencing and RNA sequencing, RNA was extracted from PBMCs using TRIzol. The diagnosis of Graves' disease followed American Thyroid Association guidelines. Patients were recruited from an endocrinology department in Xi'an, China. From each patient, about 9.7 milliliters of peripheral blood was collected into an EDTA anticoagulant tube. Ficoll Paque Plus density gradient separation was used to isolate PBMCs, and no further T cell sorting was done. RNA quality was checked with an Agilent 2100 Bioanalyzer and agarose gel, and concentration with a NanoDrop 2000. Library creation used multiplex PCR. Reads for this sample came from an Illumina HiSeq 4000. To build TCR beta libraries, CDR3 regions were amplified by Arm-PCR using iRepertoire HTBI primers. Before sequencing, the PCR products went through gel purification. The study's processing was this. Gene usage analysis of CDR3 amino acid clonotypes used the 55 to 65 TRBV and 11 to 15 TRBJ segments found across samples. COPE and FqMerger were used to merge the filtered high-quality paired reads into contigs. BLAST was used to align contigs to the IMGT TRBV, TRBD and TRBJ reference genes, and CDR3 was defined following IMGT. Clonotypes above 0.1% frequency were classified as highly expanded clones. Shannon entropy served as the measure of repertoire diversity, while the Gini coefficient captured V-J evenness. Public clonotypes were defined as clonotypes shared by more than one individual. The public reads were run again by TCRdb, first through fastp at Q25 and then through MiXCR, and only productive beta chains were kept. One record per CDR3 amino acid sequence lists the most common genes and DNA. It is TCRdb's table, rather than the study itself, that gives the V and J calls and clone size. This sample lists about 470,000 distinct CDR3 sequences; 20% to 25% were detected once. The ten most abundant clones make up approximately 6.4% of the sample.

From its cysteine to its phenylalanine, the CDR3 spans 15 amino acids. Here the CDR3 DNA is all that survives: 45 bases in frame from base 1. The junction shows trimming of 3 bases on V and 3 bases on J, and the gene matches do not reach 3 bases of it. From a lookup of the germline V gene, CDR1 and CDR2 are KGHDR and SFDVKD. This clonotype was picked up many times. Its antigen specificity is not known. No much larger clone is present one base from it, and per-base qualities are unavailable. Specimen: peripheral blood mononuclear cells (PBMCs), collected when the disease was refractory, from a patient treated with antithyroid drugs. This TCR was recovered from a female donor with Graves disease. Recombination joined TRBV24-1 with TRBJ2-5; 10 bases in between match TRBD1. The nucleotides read TGTGCCACCAGTGATCCCGGGACAGGGGAAGAGACCCAGTACTTC. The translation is CATSDPGTGEETQYF.